Shown below are 8 T cell receptor beta chains from a single sample sequenced in a study of blood T cell repertoires in COVID-19. Some clones are missing from TCRdb's copy, which holds only in-frame ones; the method was immunoSEQ multiplex PCR. The profile shows fewer than 250,000 clones, around 80% of them singletons. Material for sequencing was peripheral blood. The receptors come from a human donor in a cohort sampled during active COVID-19.

V gene TRBV30 combines with J gene TRBJ1-1; the D is unclear. V shed 0 bases and J shed 6 bases, with 14 bases lying between them. There are 14 residues in the CDR3. The germline gives CDR1 GTSNPN, CDR2 SVGIG (reference sequence). The CDR3 loop is CAWSVSGNVPEAFF. The CDR3 nucleotides are TGTGCCTGGAGTGTCTCCGGGAATGTCCCTGAAGCTTTCTTT.

This sequence joins TRBV4-1 and TRBJ2-7, with D possibly matching TRBD2 (6 bases). The CDR3 totals 15 residues. Trimming shortened V by 3 bases and J by 3 bases, and 15 bases separated the two germline ends. Germline loops: CDR1 MGHRA, CDR2 YSYEKL. The CDR3 DNA reads as TGCGCCAGCAGCCAGGGCCCTAGCGTTATCTACGAGCAGTACTTC. It is translated as CASSQGPSVIYEQYF.

The chain is built from TRBV25-1 and TRBJ1-3, with 9 bases identical to TRBD1. With 4 bases clipped from V and 1 base from J, the junction kept 5 bases outside the gene matches. This CDR3 is 16 amino acids long. The germline gives CDR1 MGHDK, CDR2 SYGVNS. In DNA, the CDR3 is TGTGCCAGCAGTGTCCAGACAGGGGGGTCTGGAAACACCATATATTTT. Its translation: CASSVQTGGSGNTIYF.

The chain combines TRBV3-1 (or the pseudogene TRBV3-2) with TRBJ2-7; 9 bases are shared with TRBD1. The CDR3 extends over 15 amino acids. Losses at the gene ends were 6 bases for V and 7 bases for J; bases not matched to a gene: 13. Per germline, CDR1 LGHDT and CDR2 YNNKEL (reference sequence). Written as DNA, the CDR3 is TGTGCCAGCAGGGCCCGGGACAGGGTTCCGGGGGAGCAGTACTTC. Protein: CASRARDRVPGEQYF.

The chain uses TRBV27 and TRBJ1-4; D might be TRBD1 (5 bases). Trimming left V 5 bases short and J 4 bases short, with 26 bases between. The CDR3 covers 19 residues. Looked up from germline, CDR1 is MNHEY and CDR2 is SMNVEV (reference sequence). As DNA, the CDR3 is TGTGCCAGCAGTCCGCGGTCTCAGGGTATCATATCTATTAATGAAAAACTGTTTTTT. It translates to CASSPRSQGIISINEKLFF.

This chain joins TRBV6-5 and TRBJ1-2; 7 positions agree with TRBD1. V was pared by 7 bases and J by 4 bases, with 9 bases of the junction left unmatched. Germline V gene data show CDR1 as MNHEY and CDR2 as SVGAGI. The CDR3 runs 14 residues. For the CDR3, the DNA is TGTGCCAGCACCTTACAGGGGCTCGGCTATGGCTACACCTTC. Protein sequence: CASTLQGLGYGYTF.

About this clone itself: The sample contains more than one DNA sequence encoding this CDR3. The chain joins TRBV3-1 (or the pseudogene TRBV3-2) to TRBJ1-1; 9 bases are shared with TRBD1. There are 14 residues in the CDR3. Looked up from germline, CDR1 is LGHDT and CDR2 is YNNKEL (reference sequence). Trimming cost V 3 bases and J 3 bases; bases outside gene matches: 2. This chain's CDR3 is CASSHRTGDTEAFF. CDR3 coding DNA: TGTGCCAGCAGCCACAGGACAGGGGACACTGAAGCTTTCTTT.

CDR3 nucleotides: TGCGCCAGCAGCCAAGATTTCATAGCTAGCGGGAGCTCCTACGAGCAGTACTTC. It specifies CASSQDFIASGSSYEQYF. This chain links TRBV4-1 with TRBJ2-7; 10 bases are shared with TRBD2. The germline V gene has CDR1 MGHRA and CDR2 YSYEKL. CDR3 size: 18 residues. V gave up 0 bases and J gave up 0 bases; unmatched junction bases: 8.